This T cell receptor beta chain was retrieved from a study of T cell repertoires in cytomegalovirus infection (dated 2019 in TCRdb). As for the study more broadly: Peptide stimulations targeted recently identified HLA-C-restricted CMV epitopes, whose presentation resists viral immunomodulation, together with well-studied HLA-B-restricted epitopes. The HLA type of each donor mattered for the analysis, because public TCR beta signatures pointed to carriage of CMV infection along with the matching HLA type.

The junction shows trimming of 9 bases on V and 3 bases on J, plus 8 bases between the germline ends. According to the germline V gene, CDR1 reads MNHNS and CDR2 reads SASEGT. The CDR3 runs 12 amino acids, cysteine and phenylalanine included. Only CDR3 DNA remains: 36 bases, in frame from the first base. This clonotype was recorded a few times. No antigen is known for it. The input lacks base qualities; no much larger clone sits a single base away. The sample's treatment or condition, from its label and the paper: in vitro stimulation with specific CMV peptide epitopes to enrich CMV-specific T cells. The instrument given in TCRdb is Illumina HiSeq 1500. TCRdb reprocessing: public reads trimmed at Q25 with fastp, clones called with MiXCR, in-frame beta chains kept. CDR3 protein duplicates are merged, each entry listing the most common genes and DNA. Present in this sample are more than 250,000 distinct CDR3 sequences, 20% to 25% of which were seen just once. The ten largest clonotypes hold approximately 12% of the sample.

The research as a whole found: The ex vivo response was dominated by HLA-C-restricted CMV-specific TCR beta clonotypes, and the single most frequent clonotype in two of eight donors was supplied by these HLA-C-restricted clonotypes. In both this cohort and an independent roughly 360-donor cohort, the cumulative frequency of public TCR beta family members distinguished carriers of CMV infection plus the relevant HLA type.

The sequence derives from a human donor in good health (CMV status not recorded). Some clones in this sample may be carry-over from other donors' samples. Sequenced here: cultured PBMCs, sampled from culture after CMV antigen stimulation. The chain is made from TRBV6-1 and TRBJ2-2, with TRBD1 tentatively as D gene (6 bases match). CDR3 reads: CASHRDTGELFF. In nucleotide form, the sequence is TGTGCCAGTCACAGGGACACCGGGGAGCTGTTTTTT.